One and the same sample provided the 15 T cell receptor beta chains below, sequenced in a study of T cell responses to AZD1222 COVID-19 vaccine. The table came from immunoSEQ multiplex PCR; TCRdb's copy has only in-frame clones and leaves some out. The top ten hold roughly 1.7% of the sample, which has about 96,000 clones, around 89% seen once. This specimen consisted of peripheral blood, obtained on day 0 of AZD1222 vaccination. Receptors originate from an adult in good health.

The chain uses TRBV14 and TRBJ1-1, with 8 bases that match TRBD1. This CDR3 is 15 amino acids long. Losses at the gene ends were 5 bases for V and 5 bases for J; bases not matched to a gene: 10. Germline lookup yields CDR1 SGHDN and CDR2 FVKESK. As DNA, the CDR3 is TGTGCCAGCAGCACGCACAGGGGGAGGGAGACTGAAGCTTTCTTT. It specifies CASSTHRGRETEAFF. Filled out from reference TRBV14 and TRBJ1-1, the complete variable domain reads EAGVTQFPSHSVIEKGQTVTLRCDPISGHDNLYWYRRVMGKEIKFLLHFVKESKQDESGMPNNRFLAERTGGTYSTLKVQPAELEDSGVYFCASSTHRGRETEAFFGQGTRLTVV.

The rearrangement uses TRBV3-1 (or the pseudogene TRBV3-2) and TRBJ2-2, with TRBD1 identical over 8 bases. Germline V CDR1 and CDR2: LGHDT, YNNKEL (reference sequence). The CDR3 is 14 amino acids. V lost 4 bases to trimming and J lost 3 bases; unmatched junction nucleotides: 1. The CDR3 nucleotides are TGTGCCAGCAGCCGGGACAGGCACACCGGGGAGCTGTTTTTT. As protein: CASSRDRHTGELFF.

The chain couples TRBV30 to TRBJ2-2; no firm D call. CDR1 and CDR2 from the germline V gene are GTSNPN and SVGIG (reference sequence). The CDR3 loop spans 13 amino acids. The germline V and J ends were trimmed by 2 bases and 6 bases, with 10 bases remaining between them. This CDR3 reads CAWSRIEAGELFF. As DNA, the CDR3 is TGTGCCTGGAGTAGGATTGAGGCCGGGGAGCTGTTTTTT.

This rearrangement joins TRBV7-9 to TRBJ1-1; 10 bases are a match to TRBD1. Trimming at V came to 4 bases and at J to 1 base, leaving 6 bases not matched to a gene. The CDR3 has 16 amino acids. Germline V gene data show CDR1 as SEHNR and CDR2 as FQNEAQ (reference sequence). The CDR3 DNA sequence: TGTGCCAGCAGCTCGCCGGACAGGGGGGCGAACACTGAAGCTTTCTTT. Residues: CASSSPDRGANTEAFF.

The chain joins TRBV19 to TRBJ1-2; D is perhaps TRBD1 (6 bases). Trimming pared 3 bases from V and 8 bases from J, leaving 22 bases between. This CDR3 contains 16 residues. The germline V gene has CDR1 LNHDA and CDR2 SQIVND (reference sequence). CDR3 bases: TGTGCCAGTAGTATTCTCCCGACAGGATCCTATGGCGGCTACACCTTC. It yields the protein CASSILPTGSYGGYTF.

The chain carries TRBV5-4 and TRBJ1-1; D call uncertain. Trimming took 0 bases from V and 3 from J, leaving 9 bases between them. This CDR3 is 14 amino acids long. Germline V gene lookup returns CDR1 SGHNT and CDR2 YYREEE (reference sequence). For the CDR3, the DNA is TGTGCCAGCAGCTTGGGGGCCAAGGACACTGAAGCTTTCTTT. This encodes CASSLGAKDTEAFF.

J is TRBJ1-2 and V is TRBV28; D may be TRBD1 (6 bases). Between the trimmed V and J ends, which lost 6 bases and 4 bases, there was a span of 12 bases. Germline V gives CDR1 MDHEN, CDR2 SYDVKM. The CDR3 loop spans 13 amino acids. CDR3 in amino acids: CASRPTGTYGYTF. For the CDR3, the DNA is TGTGCCAGCAGGCCCACAGGGACCTATGGCTACACCTTC.

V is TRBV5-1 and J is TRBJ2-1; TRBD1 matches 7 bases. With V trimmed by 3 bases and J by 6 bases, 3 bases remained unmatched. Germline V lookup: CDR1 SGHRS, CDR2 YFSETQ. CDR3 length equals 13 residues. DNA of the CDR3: TGCGCCAGCAGCTGGACAGGTCCCAATGAGCAGTTCTTC. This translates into CASSWTGPNEQFF.

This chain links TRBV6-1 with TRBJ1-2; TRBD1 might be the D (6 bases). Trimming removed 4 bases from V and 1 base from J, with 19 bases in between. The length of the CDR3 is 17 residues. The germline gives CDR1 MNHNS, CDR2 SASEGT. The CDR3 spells CASSGAPGTNVNYGYTF. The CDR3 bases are TGTGCCAGCAGTGGGGCACCCGGGACAAACGTTAACTATGGCTACACCTTC.

The CDR3 region is CASSETPSGSPLHF. CDR3 bases: TGTGCCAGCAGCGAAACACCGTCGGGGTCACCCCTCCACTTT. The chain employs TRBV3-1 (or the pseudogene TRBV3-2) and TRBJ1-6; no reliable D call. Looked up from germline, CDR1 is LGHDT and CDR2 is YNNKEL (reference sequence). This CDR3 spans 14 amino acids. Deletions cut 5 bases from V and 10 bases from J, with 15 bases between.

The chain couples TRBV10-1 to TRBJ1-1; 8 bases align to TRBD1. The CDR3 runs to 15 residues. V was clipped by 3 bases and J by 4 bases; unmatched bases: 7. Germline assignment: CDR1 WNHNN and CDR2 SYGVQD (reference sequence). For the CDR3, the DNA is TGCGCCAGCAGTGAAATTGGACAGGGAGGCACTGAAGCTTTCTTT. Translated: CASSEIGQGGTEAFF.

The CDR3 loop reads CASRPGDRGNEKLFF. The CDR3 nucleotides read TGTGCCAGCAGACCTGGGGACAGGGGGAATGAAAAACTGTTTTTT. The rearrangement links TRBV6-5 to TRBJ1-4; TRBD1 matches at 11 bases. The CDR3 covers 15 residues. Germline-derived CDR1 and CDR2 are MNHEY and SVGAGI. V shed 6 bases and J 5 bases; nucleotides not matched to a gene: 5.

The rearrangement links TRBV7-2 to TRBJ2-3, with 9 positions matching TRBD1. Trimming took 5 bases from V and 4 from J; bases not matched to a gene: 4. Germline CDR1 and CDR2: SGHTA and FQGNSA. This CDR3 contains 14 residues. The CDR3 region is CASSADRGADTQYF. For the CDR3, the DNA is TGTGCCAGCAGCGCGGACAGGGGAGCAGATACGCAGTATTTT.

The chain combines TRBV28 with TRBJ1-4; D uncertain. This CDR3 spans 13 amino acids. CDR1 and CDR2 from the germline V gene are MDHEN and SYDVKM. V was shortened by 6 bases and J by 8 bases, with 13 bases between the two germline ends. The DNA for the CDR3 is TGTGCCAGCAGGGATGCCGGGCCCGAAAAACTGTTTTTT. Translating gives CASRDAGPEKLFF.

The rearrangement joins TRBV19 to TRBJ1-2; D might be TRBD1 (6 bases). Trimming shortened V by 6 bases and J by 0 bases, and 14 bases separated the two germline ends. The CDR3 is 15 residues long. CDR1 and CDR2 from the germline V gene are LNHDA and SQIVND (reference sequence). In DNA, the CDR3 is TGTGCCAGTAGCTGGGCCAGGGGAGCTAACTATGGCTACACCTTC. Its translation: CASSWARGANYGYTF.